The present T cell receptor (beta chain) was sequenced within a study of OX40 agonist ivuxolimab in advanced cancers. Study results and caveats: Mean expanded clone counts were higher in CD8+ than CD4+ T cells.

The germline CDR1 and CDR2 sequences are LGHNA and YNFKEQ. The germline V and J ends were trimmed by 1 base and 8 bases, with 18 bases remaining between them. This CDR3 has 16 residues. About this clone itself: Its antigen is still unknown.

Libraries were prepared by immunoSEQ multiplex PCR; TCRdb keeps only in-frame clonotypes and omits some of them. In the table there are roughly 100,000 clones, 90% of which are singletons. V is TRBV4-2 and J is TRBJ1-5, with D hard to call. The receptor's source is an adult with an advanced solid tumor such as melanoma, head and neck, liver or kidney cancer. The starting material was CD4+ or CD8+ T cells sorted from blood, obtained in a trial of the OX40 agonist ivuxolimab. The CDR3 bases are TGTGCCAGCAGCCAAGGTCCCCTTGGGTCCAAGGAGCCCCAGCATTTT. This translates into CASSQGPLGSKEPQHF.